Listed below are T cell receptor beta chains from one sample, sequenced in a study of beta chain features in type 1 diabetes. Here immunoSEQ multiplex PCR was the method, and the copy in TCRdb shows in-frame clones only, minus some. The sample gives about 360,000 clones, around 12% of which show up once; around 0.02% is in the top ten. The sequencing input was naive CD4+ T cells from blood. The receptor source for this set is a man younger than 35 in good health. Each CDR3 is given with its conserved first and last residue. The order of the fields is V gene, J gene, clone size, D gene, CDR3 protein, CDR3 DNA. A D gene is named only where the DNA matches it firmly. The listing skips clone size in some rows; elsewhere it reads once, few, many or a size class.

>TRBV7-8|TRBJ1-4|few|TRBD1
CASSVRDRGSEKLFF
TGTGCCAGCAGCGTTCGGGACAGGGGCTCCGAAAAACTGTTTTTT
>TRBV11-2|TRBJ2-1|.|TRBD2
CASTTLRGAGNEQFF
TGTGCCAGCACCACCCTTAGGGGAGCGGGGAATGAGCAGTTCTTC
>TRBV11-1|TRBJ2-1|few|TRBD2
CASSRSGLAGSNEQFF
TGTGCCAGCAGCCGAAGTGGACTAGCGGGATCAAATGAGCAGTTCTTC
>TRBV4-3|TRBJ2-5|few|.
CASSQGPTGTAEETQYF
TGCGCCAGCAGCCAAGGACCAACCGGGACTGCAGAAGAGACCCAGTACTTC
>TRBV30|TRBJ1-2|.|TRBD1
CAWSPQGAMGYTF
TGTGCCTGGAGCCCACAGGGGGCAATGGGCTACACCTTC
>TRBV28|TRBJ1-1|.|.
CASSLRGTFAEAFF
TGTGCCAGCAGTTTACGGGGGACTTTCGCTGAAGCTTTCTTT
>TRBV4-3|TRBJ1-2|.|TRBD1
CASSQEQGGYGYTF
TGCGCCAGCAGCCAGGAACAGGGGGGATATGGCTACACCTTC
>TRBV30|TRBJ2-1|.|.
CAWSVGGQGFF
TGTGCCTGGAGTGTGGGCGGCCAGGGGTTCTTC
>TRBV4-3|TRBJ1-5|.|.
CASSRDRNQPQHF
TGCGCCAGCAGCCGTGACAGAAATCAGCCCCAGCATTTT
>TRBV7-2|TRBJ2-3|.|.
CASSFVNSGADTQYF
TGTGCCAGCAGCTTCGTTAACTCGGGGGCAGATACGCAGTATTTT
>TRBV30|TRBJ1-2|.|TRBD1
CAWSVSLTGGVGYTF
TGTGCCTGGAGTGTATCCCTAACAGGGGGCGTAGGCTACACCTTC
>TRBV28|TRBJ2-7|.|TRBD1
CASEGQGAGEQYF
TGTGCCAGCGAGGGACAGGGTGCGGGGGAGCAGTACTTC
>TRBV5-4|TRBJ2-3|few|.
CASSMTSTDTQYF
TGTGCCAGCAGCATGACTAGCACAGATACGCAGTATTTT
>TRBV11-2|TRBJ1-3|.|.
CASSGQGIAGNTIYF
TGTGCCAGCAGCGGTCAGGGGATAGCTGGAAACACCATATATTTT
>TRBV4-2|TRBJ2-7|.|TRBD2
CASSLGTSGGYEQYF
TGTGCCAGCAGCCTAGGGACTAGCGGGGGTTACGAGCAGTACTTC
>TRBV30|TRBJ1-1|.|.
CAWRPGVEAFF
TGTGCCTGGAGGCCGGGGGTTGAAGCTTTCTTT
>TRBV5-4|TRBJ2-7|few|.
CASSGGAGPYEQYF
TGTGCCAGCAGTGGGGGGGCAGGGCCCTACGAGCAGTACTTC
>TRBV27|TRBJ1-1|.|TRBD1
CASSLSRGGQAFF
TGTGCCAGCAGTTTATCGAGAGGGGGCCAAGCTTTCTTT
>TRBV5-1|TRBJ2-5|.|.
CASSLSVSRETQYF
TGCGCCAGCAGCTTGTCGGTTAGTCGGGAGACCCAGTACTTC
>TRBV27|TRBJ2-7|few|TRBD2
CASKRDGSYEQYF
TGTGCCAGCAAGCGGGACGGCTCCTACGAGCAGTACTTC
>TRBV27|TRBJ2-1|.|TRBD2
CASSLAGLAGKNEQFF
TGTGCCAGCAGTTTAGCAGGACTAGCGGGGAAAAATGAGCAGTTCTTC
>TRBV11-2|TRBJ2-2|.|TRBD2
CASSRGGWNTGELFF
TGTGCCAGCAGCCGCGGGGGTTGGAACACCGGGGAGCTGTTTTTT